This T cell receptor (beta chain) was recovered during a study of cytomegalovirus exposure and HLA in healthy donors (dated by TCRdb to 2015 to 2018). Looking at the study overall: In an earlier analysis of roughly 500 of the donors, 250 to 350 Gb of sequence data and 95 million to 130 million unique TCR beta sequences from roughly 180 million T cells were reported. An early release covering some 640 HLA-typed donors comprised 300 to 350 gigabases of sequencing data and some 79 million unique TCR sequences. Of the 300 to 500 genotyped donors, 80% to 90% were placed in the genetic ancestry cluster associated with self-reported Caucasian donors. All discovery cohort repertoires had been generated using a single sequencing platform. A separate validation cohort of more than 100 different subjects was used in addition to the approximately 640-subject first cohort. The study used immunosequencing to profile the T cell repertoires of several hundred subjects and linked those repertoires to cytomegalovirus serostatus. To predict cytomegalovirus infection status, the study brought together high-throughput TCR immunosequencing, statistical association of individual TCRs with disease status, and machine learning. Among some 410 genotyped donors of the cohort, an average of roughly 240,000 unique TCR beta nucleotide sequences were sequenced per donor, roughly 18% of them non-productive. To decide whether each TCR beta V gene segment behaved as functional or pseudogenic, an earlier analysis of 587 of the donors relied on high-throughput TCR beta sequencing. A later analysis re-examined previously published TCR beta repertoires from more than 550 donors and added high-resolution HLA genotyping to investigate patterns of TCR occurrence. The study was designed to test whether signatures of past pathogen exposure could be identified by cataloging public T cell receptors. The later analysis used no new phenotypic data to find candidate immune exposures, relying instead on TCR beta sequences and their occurrence across donors. The number of donors typed differed by locus, with about 629-630 for A, B, C, DRB1 and DQB1, over 500 for DQA1, approximately 570 for DPA1, and approximately 470 for DPB1. About 5 DR-DQ haplotypes were handled as single units for association and clustering, since linkage in the cohort was strong. HLA typing covered class I and class II loci at four-digit resolution. Genome-wide SNP genotypes for about 60% of the roughly 670 donors were used in a later genetic analysis, which treated that subset as a discovery cohort. Donor age, sex, ethnicity and CMV serostatus were collected together with the repertoire data.

Study-wide findings and limitations: A later genetic analysis associated a missense DCLRE1C variant with V-gene and J-gene trimming of TCR beta chains, and an independent cohort replicated the association. In a later analysis, 15,000 to 20,000 TCR beta sequences were associated with specific HLA alleles at a false discovery rate of 0.05. This cohort had only TCR beta chains sequenced, and the lack of alpha or paired-chain data limited which features could be detected. Across donors, most TCR sequences were observed very rarely, whereas some public TCRs were present in many individuals. Because HLA typing was missing for some donors at each locus, association tests included only the typed subset. Compared with equally common non-associated chains, HLA-associated TCR beta chains in a later analysis were more clonally expanded and had lower generation probabilities. In an earlier analysis of approximately 600 of the donors, most TCR beta V segments were observed in productive rearrangements about 87% or about 30% of the time, broadly matching IMGT annotations. The only immune exposure information available for the cohort was CMV serostatus. Correlated functional status among segregating V segments might be attributable to linkage disequilibrium, but an unknown experimental factor could not be ruled out. A further reported finding was that TCR beta sequences accurately predicted the HLA-A and HLA-B alleles for most subjects in the first cohort. Because counts were too low, around 17 rarely observed V segments, including chromosome 9 orphons, were left out of the earlier analysis of a few hundred of the donors. The authors suggested that the approach could potentially be extended to other disease states and immunological phenotypes. According to a later genetic analysis, donors in an Asian-associated ancestry cluster had fewer N-insertions in productive TCRs than the approximately 630-donor mean. The 87-base-pair reads could not distinguish some IMGT-functional V segments, including TRBV6-2 and TRBV6-3, so those segments were excluded. The study listed 150 to 200 TCR beta chains as associated with cytomegalovirus. Several of the top co-occurrence clusters appeared to be linked to parvovirus B19, influenza, CMV and Epstein-Barr virus, according to a later analysis. A later analysis found that most CMV-associated TCR beta chains appeared HLA-restricted, with HLA associations seemingly driven largely by CMV exposure. The classifier was reported to diagnose cytomegalovirus status with high specificity and sensitivity in both the original cohort and the validation cohort. A cluster of highly shared sequence variants was judged likely to be a technical artifact of the sequencing pipeline. Sequencing depth was assumed to be roughly uniform across donors in the presence/absence analyses, though that assumption may not hold. A few of the identified cytomegalovirus-associated TCR beta chains were confirmed in vitro to be specific for cytomegalovirus antigens. Assigning TCR associations to individual alleles was difficult when HLA alleles, especially DR and DQ, strongly co-occurred. According to a later analysis, TCR association rates differed among HLA loci, with DRB1 alleles showing the most associated TCRs and HLA-C alleles showing the fewest.

Turning to this clone: The specificity of this receptor is unknown. No clone much larger than this one lies a single base away; base qualities are absent.

V is pruned by 5 bases and J by 8 bases, leaving 17 bases of the junction without a gene match. The CDR3 starts with the cysteine, ends with the phenylalanine, and has 17 residues. Only the CDR3 DNA is retained, 51 bases long and in frame from the first base. CDR1 SGHAT and CDR2 FQNNGV are derived from the germline V gene. Library construction relied on the immunoSEQ multiplex PCR assay. A mixture of 60 forward primers for TCR Vbeta segments and 13 reverse primers for TCR Jbeta segments was used in the multiplex PCR. The CDR3 region of rearranged TCR beta genes was amplified from genomic DNA with a multiplex PCR assay. The Illumina HiSeq System was used to sequence the amplified TCR beta libraries as 87-base-pair reads. As for the original processing: A later analysis counted some 80 million unique TCR beta chains across the approximately 700 repertoires, and some 11 million of these chains were shared by at least two donors. A nearest-neighbor algorithm error-corrected the raw reads and collapsed the reads into unique sequences, merging closely related sequences to remove PCR and sequencing errors. To assign V, D and J gene segments, CDR3 sequences were aligned to IMGT reference sequences. For a sequence to be retained, a match of at least six nucleotides was required to both a V gene segment and a J gene segment. Rearrangements were classified as productive when the CDR3 lacked stop codons and remained in frame with V and J, and all other rearrangements were classified as non-productive. CDR3 was defined according to IMGT convention as the region running from the second conserved V-encoded cysteine to the conserved J-encoded phenylalanine. In an earlier analysis of just under 600 of the donors, sequences lacking an unambiguous match to a single V gene segment were excluded. In an earlier analysis of a few hundred of the donors, V segments were called functional above 56.7% productive rearrangements and were called segregating when the between-donor standard deviation exceeded 5%. To diagnose cytomegalovirus status from the catalog of TCR beta chain sequences, a statistical classification framework was built. V and J gene assignment, in a later analysis, came from comparing TCR nucleotide sequences with IMGT/GENE-DB human TR gene sequences. The TCRdist pipeline was used in a later analysis to assign CDR3 sequences and most-parsimonious VDJ recombination scenarios. In a later analysis, every TCR beta chain was defined by the combination of its CDR3 amino acid sequence and its V-gene family, and reads without a unique V-gene family were dropped. In a later analysis, approximately 640 highly shared, low-generation-probability nucleotide sequences were removed to address suspected cross-contamination and a sequencing artifact. In a later analysis, a clonal expansion index was calculated for each public chain from normalized within-repertoire ranks of inferred template counts. Generation probabilities in a later analysis came from a VDJ recombination model fitted to out-of-frame rearrangements, and those results were checked against IGoR. Hypergeometric tests were used in a later analysis to score TCR-TCR, TCR-HLA and TCR-CMV co-occurrence, with a repertoire-size bias correction applied to the TCR pairs. To estimate false discovery rates, a later analysis permuted the HLA or CMV assignments 20 times. In a later analysis, co-occurring TCRs were grouped with DBSCAN, and TCRdist sequence similarity was added when clustering was performed within HLA-allele-positive subsets. Co-occurrence clustering excluded repertoires with fewer than 30,000 or more than 120,000 public chains, plus five with anomalous nucleotide sharing. Sourced from immuneACCESS, this table was stored by TCRdb with only in-frame sequences that have V and J called. A share of the clones is absent; for the studies checked, an unresolved V gene accounts for under half, and the remainder has no known explanation. That table supplies the V and J calls and clone size; D and trimming were determined from the DNA. This sample is represented by just over 150,000 clones; 77% of them were singletons. Around 1.5% of the sample is taken by the ten largest.

The cohort comprised fewer than 750 healthy bone marrow donors. At the time of sampling, every cohort member was nominally healthy, though immune exposures that went unrecorded were likely present. The donor was CMV seronegative and belonged to the group of 352 seronegative cohort members. Each donor provided a peripheral blood sample, and peripheral blood mononuclear cells were used for TCR beta sequencing. Genomic DNA extraction from the blood cell samples was performed with the Qiagen DNeasy Blood Extraction Kit. This receptor was taken from a woman in her 30s in good health and CMV-seronegative. The sequenced sample consisted of PBMCs. This chain joins TRBV11-2 to TRBJ2-1; 8 of the junction bases match TRBD2. CDR3 region: CASSPINSGATGYEQFF. The sequenced DNA: TGTGCCAGCAGCCCAATAAATAGCGGGGCCACGGGTTATGAGCAGTTCTTC.